This T cell receptor beta chain was sequenced for a study of blood T cell repertoires in COVID-19. Turning to the study itself: Acute and convalescent COVID-19 specimens originated in the United States, Italy and Spain. T cells, B-cell-depleted T cells, or PBMCs supplied cDNA or gDNA.

In the original workflow: Counts of nucleated cells, estimated from reference gene primer amplification, were obtained. Repertoires were generated with immunoSEQ multiplex PCR, while TCRdb's copy carries only in-frame clones and drops some. Clonal size and the V and J genes are those of that table, whereas D and trimming came from the DNA. The table has 120,000 to 150,000 clones, roughly four fifths seen once. In germline, CDR1 is MNHEY, CDR2 SVGEGT. The germline V and J ends were trimmed by 6 bases and 8 bases, with 13 bases remaining between them. CDR3 length: 12 amino acids. The chain has TRBV6-2 or TRBV6-3 and TRBJ1-1; TRBD1 might be the D (6 bases). The material sequenced was peripheral blood. The origin of this receptor is a human donor in a cohort sampled during active COVID-19. The CDR3 protein is CASSEGESEAFF. The CDR3 nucleotides are TGTGCCAGCAGCGAGGGGGAATCCGAAGCTTTCTTT.